This is a list of T cell receptor beta chains from one sample in a study of tumor-infiltrating lymphocytes in primary liver carcinoma. MiXCR was run by TCRdb on the multiplex PCR reads, yielding one entry per CDR3 protein. The sample consists of 50,000 or so distinct CDR3 sequences, 70% to 80% of them appearing once. The sequenced material came from liver tumor tissue from sampling region 5. All receptors derive from a man between 40 and 49 years old with primary liver carcinoma and hepatitis B virus infection. The CDR3 runs from the conserved cysteine through the conserved F or W. The D gene is left open where the match is weak. The size entry is marked missing in some rows and otherwise reads once, few, many or a size class.

V gene	D gene	clone size	J gene	CDR3 protein	CDR3 DNA
TRBV29-1	.	.	TRBJ1-1	CSGASGWDMNTEAFF	TGCAGCGGTGCCTCGGGGTGGGACATGAACACTGAAGCTTTCTTT
TRBV10-2	TRBD1	.	TRBJ1-1	CASGQGTAKTEAFF	TGCGCCAGCGGACAGGGGACAGCGAAGACTGAAGCTTTCTTT
TRBV11-3	.	.	TRBJ1-5	CAISLDLGVAKPQHF	TGTGCCATCAGCTTAGACCTGGGGGTGGCTAAGCCCCAGCATTTT
TRBV6-5	TRBD1	few	TRBJ2-7	CASRGTGGYEQYF	TGTGCCAGCAGGGGGACAGGCGGGTATGAGCAGTACTTC
TRBV30	.	many	TRBJ2-3	CAWSVLGFAESDTQYF	TGTGCCTGGAGTGTATTAGGCTTCGCCGAATCGGATACGCAGTATTTT
TRBV6-6	.	.	TRBJ1-5	CASQKGEQPQHF	TGTGCCAGTCAAAAGGGAGAGCAGCCCCAGCATTTC
TRBV2	TRBD2	few	TRBJ2-2	CASSEVWEGTGELFF	TGTGCCAGCAGTGAAGTGTGGGAGGGGACCGGGGAGCTGTTTTTT
TRBV11-1	.	.	TRBJ2-4	CASSFPGTGGTKNTQYF	TGTGCCAGCAGCTTTCCCGGGACTGGTGGGACCAAAAACACACAGTACTTC
TRBV11-2	.	.	TRBJ2-7	CTSGLPDETQWTYF	TGTACCAGCGGCCTGCCAGATGAAACTCAGTGGACTTACTTC
TRBV6-5	TRBD1	few	TRBJ2-7	CASRPGQAASFYEQYF	TGTGCCAGCAGGCCCGGACAGGCAGCATCCTTTTACGAGCAGTACTTC
TRBV30	.	.	TRBJ2-7	CAWRPSATHEQYF	TGTGCATGGAGACCCTCCGCGACCCACGAGCAGTACTTC
TRBV11-2	.	.	TRBJ2-1	CASSLYRLVGKHFF	TGTGCCAGCAGCCTATACCGGCTAGTTGGTAAGCACTTCTTC
TRBV6-6	.	.	TRBJ2-5	CASSRSEGKGETQYF	TGTGCCAGCAGCCGTTCGGAGGGTAAGGGTGAGACCCAGTACTTC